This T cell receptor beta chain was sequenced during a study of OX40 agonist ivuxolimab in advanced cancers. In the study overall: Ivuxolimab is an agonistic anti-OX40 (CD134) antibody, and patients were treated with it. Patients with prior anti-PD-1, anti-PD-L1 or anti-CTLA-4 therapy were eligible; about 41% had some. Study-wide points: Expanded clones were, on average, more numerous in CD8+ T cells than in CD4+. Partly responding patients at 0.1-3.0 mg/kg showed some of the smallest clonal expansion.

TCRdb's table, derived via immunoSEQ multiplex PCR, lists solely in-frame clones and lacks some. The table lists about 81,000 clones, 70% to 90% of them singletons, with around 0.45% in the top ten. As regards this clone: Antigen unknown.

The germline CDR1 and CDR2 sequences are MDHEN and SYDVKM. The germline V and J ends were trimmed by 11 bases and 2 bases, with 12 bases remaining between them. The CDR3 extends over 13 amino acids. Sequenced material: CD4+ or CD8+ T cells sorted from blood, taken in a trial of the OX40 agonist ivuxolimab. The TCR sequence derives from an adult with an advanced solid tumor such as melanoma, head and neck, liver or kidney cancer. The rearrangement links TRBV28 to TRBJ1-4; D is possibly TRBD1 (5 bases). In DNA form, the CDR3 reads TGTGCCCTTTCGGGGGGTACTAATGAAAAACTGTTTTTT. It codes for CALSGGTNEKLFF.